Shown below are 12 T cell receptor beta chains from a single sample sequenced in a study of T cell repertoires in cytomegalovirus infection. In TCRdb, the reads were re-called with MiXCR into one record per CDR3 protein. Of 700,000 to 900,000 distinct CDR3 sequences in the sample, roughly 29% were seen once. No antigen has been assigned to these receptors. The sequences come from cultured CD8+ T cells from PBMCs, collected from culture after CMV antigen stimulation. The receptor source for this set is a human donor in good health (CMV status not recorded). Some clones in this sample may be carry-over from other donors' samples.

This clonotype was seen a handful of times. The chain combines TRBV12-3 or TRBV12-4 with TRBJ1-2, with D possibly matching TRBD1 (5 bases). V was trimmed by 7 bases and J by 8 bases, leaving 20 bases between them. CDR3 length: 14 residues. The CDR3 DNA reads as TGTGCCAGCACCTCCGCGGTCGGGGGACGAGGCTACACCTTC. Translating it yields CASTSAVGGRGYTF.

The chain employs TRBV7-9 and TRBJ2-1, with 16 bases identical to TRBD2. This CDR3 is built from 17 residues. The ends lost 2 bases at V and 7 bases at J; junction bases unmatched: 5. Germline CDR1 and CDR2: SEHNR and FQNEAQ (reference sequence). CDR3 DNA: TGTGCCAGCAGCTTAACGGGGGGACTAGCGGGGGGGAATGAGCAGTTCTTC. Translation: CASSLTGGLAGGNEQFF.

The V gene is TRBV27, the J gene TRBJ2-7; 9 positions match TRBD2. This CDR3 is built from 13 residues. The germline V gene encodes CDR1 MNHEY and CDR2 SMNVEV (reference sequence). The ends lost 8 bases at V and 1 base at J; junction bases unmatched: 3. CDR3 sequence (DNA): TGTGCCAGCGGTAGCGGGGGTTCCTACGAGCAGTACTTC. This translates into CASGSGGSYEQYF.

In this sample, this clonotype turned up a few times. The chain recombines TRBV27 with TRBJ1-4; D ambiguous. This CDR3 has 13 amino acids. V lost 8 bases, J lost 0 bases, and 7 bases lay in between. Germline V lookup: CDR1 MNHEY, CDR2 SMNVEV (reference sequence). The DNA of the CDR3 is TGTGCCAGCGGGGTTGCAACTAATGAAAAACTGTTTTTT. This translates into CASGVATNEKLFF.

This clonotype showed up many times. V usage is TRBV7-9 and J usage is TRBJ1-4; tentative D call: TRBD1 (5 bases). Germline V gene data show CDR1 as SEHNR and CDR2 as FQNEAQ (reference sequence). The CDR3 extends over 11 amino acids. The V gene lost 8 bases and the J gene lost 10 bases, with 11 bases spanning the gap. The CDR3 DNA reads as TGTGCCAGCTCTAGTGGGGGAAAACTGTTTTTT. Translation gives CASSSGGKLFF.

This clonotype was seen a few times. This sequence joins TRBV7-2 and TRBJ2-7, with 7 nucleotides matching TRBD1. V lost 7 bases and J lost 3; bases outside the gene matches: 9. The CDR3 contains 14 residues. CDR1 is SGHTA and CDR2 is FQGNSA in the germline V gene. CDR3 loop: CASTLTGIYYEQYF. The CDR3 DNA reads as TGTGCCAGCACCCTGACAGGGATCTACTACGAGCAGTACTTC.

The chain employs TRBV3-1 and TRBJ2-7; D perhaps matches TRBD1 (7 bases). The CDR3 is 16 residues long. Trimming cost V 0 bases and J 6 bases, with 18 bases left between them. The V gene's germline CDR1 is LGHDT and CDR2 YNNKEL (reference sequence). The CDR3 DNA is TGTGCCAGCAGCCAAGAGAGGGAGAGGCAGGGGGGCGAGCAGTACTTC. This translates into CASSQERERQGGEQYF.

The sample holds a few counts of this clonotype. The chain carries TRBV7-9 and TRBJ2-1; D perhaps matches TRBD1 (5 bases). Germline assignment: CDR1 SEHNR and CDR2 FQNEAQ (reference sequence). V lost 4 bases to trimming and J lost 2 bases, with 21 bases between them. The CDR3 is made up of 18 amino acids. The CDR3 DNA is TGTGCCAGCAGCTCACGAATTACCGTGGGGCGAACCTACAATGAGCAGTTCTTC. It translates to CASSSRITVGRTYNEQFF.

The chain employs TRBV5-4 and TRBJ2-7, with D perhaps matching TRBD1 (6 bases). V was pared by 5 bases and J by 5 bases, with 14 bases between. CDR1 is SGHNT, CDR2 YYREEE, per germline (reference sequence). The CDR3 is 13 residues long. The chain's CDR3 is CASSWDTGNEQYF. In DNA, the CDR3 is TGTGCCAGCAGTTGGGACACCGGGAACGAGCAGTACTTC.

This clonotype showed up just a few times. This chain connects TRBV27 to TRBJ2-3; 9 bases are shared with TRBD2. From germline, CDR1 is MNHEY and CDR2 SMNVEV (reference sequence). The trim removed 5 bases at V and 0 bases at J, leaving 3 bases unmatched. The CDR3 length is 15 residues. The CDR3 reads CASSTSGPSTDTQYF. For the CDR3, the DNA is TGTGCCAGCAGTACTAGCGGGCCCAGCACAGATACGCAGTATTTT.

The chain joins TRBV9 to TRBJ2-1, with TRBD2 matching over 7 bases. This CDR3 has 15 amino acids. CDR1 and CDR2 from the germline V gene are SGDLS and YYNGEE. Trimming cost V 3 bases and J 10 bases; bases outside gene matches: 13. The CDR3 loop reads CASSERASGTREQFF. CDR3 DNA: TGTGCCAGCAGCGAGAGGGCTAGCGGTACCAGGGAGCAGTTCTTC.

This clonotype has just a few counts. J is TRBJ2-1 and V is TRBV6-1; 7 nucleotides match TRBD1. Germline CDR1 reads MNHNS; CDR2 reads SASEGT. The trim removed 7 bases at V and 5 bases at J, leaving 11 bases unmatched. The CDR3 is made up of 15 amino acids. CDR3 sequence (DNA): TGTGCCAGCACCGCCCACAGGGGAAAAGACAATGAGCAGTTCTTC. Translating it yields CASTAHRGKDNEQFF.